This T cell receptor beta chain originates from a study of breast tumors, draining lymph nodes, adjacent tissues. Axillary draining lymph nodes of breast cancer patients supplied the node samples. This clonotype was counted at least ten times. TCRdb used MiXCR to reprocess the multiplex PCR reads, holding one entry per CDR3 protein. The table has 100,000 to 150,000 distinct CDR3 sequences, about 20% seen once. Sequences were obtained from axillary lymph node tissue. This receptor was identified in a female donor with breast cancer. Some clones in this sample may be carry-over from other donors' samples.

The CDR3 sequence is CASSLRSGNTGELFF. CDR3 nucleotides: TGTGCCAGCAGCTTACGTTCAGGAAACACCGGGGAGCTGTTTTTT. V is TRBV13 and J is TRBJ2-2; D uncertain. The CDR3 length is 15 residues. V lost 2 bases and J 2 bases, leaving 9 bases between the germline ends. Germline V gene sequence: CDR1 PRHDT, CDR2 FYEKMQ (reference sequence).